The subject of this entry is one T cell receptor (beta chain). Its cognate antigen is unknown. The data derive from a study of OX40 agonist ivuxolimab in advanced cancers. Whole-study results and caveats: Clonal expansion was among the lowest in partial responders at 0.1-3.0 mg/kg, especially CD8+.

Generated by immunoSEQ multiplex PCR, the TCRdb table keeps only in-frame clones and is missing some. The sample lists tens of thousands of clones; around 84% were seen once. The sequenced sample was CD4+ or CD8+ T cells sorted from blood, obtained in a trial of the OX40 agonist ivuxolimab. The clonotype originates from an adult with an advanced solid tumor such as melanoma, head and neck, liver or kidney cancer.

The CDR3 region has the DNA TGTGCCAGCAGCTTAAGGGGGCAGGGGACTGAAGCTTTCTTT. This translates into CASSLRGQGTEAFF. The V call is TRBV7-6, the J call TRBJ1-1; 7 bases line up with TRBD1. J lost 5 bases, V lost 2 bases, and 5 bases had no gene match. In germline, CDR1 is SGHVS, CDR2 FNYEAQ. CDR3 length equals 14 residues.